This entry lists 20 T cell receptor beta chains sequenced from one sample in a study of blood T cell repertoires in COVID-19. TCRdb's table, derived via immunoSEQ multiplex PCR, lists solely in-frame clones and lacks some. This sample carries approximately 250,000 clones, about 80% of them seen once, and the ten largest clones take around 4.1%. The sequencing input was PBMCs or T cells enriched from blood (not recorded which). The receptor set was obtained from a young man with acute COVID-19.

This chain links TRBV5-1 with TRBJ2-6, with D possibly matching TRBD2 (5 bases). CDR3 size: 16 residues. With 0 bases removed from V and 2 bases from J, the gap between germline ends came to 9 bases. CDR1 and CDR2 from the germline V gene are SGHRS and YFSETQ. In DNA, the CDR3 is TGCGCCAGCAGCTTGGCCCCCGGGACTGGGGCCAACGTCCTGACTTTC. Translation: CASSLAPGTGANVLTF.

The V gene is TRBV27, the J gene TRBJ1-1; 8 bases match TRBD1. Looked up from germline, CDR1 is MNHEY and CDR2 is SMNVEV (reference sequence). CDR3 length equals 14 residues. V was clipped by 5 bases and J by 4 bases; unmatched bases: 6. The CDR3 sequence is CASSRQGRRTEAFF. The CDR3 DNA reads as TGTGCCAGCAGTCGACAGGGGAGACGCACTGAAGCTTTCTTT.

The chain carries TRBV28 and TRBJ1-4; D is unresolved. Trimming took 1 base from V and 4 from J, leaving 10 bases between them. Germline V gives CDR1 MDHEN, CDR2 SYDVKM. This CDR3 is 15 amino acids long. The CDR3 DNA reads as TGTGCCAGCAGTTTATTAACGTCGGGTAATGAAAAACTGTTTTTT. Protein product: CASSLLTSGNEKLFF.

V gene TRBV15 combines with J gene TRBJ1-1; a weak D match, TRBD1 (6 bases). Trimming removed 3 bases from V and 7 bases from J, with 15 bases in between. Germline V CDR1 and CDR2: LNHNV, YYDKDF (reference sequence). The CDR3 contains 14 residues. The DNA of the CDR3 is TGTGCCACCAGCAGTGGGCAGGGGAGAGGTGAAGCTTTCTTT. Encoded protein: CATSSGQGRGEAFF.

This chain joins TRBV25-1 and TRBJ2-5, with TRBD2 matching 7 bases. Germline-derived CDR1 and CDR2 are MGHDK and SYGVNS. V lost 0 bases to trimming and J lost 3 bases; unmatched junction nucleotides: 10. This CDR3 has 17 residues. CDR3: CASSEYGSGRGKETQYF. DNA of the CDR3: TGTGCCAGCAGTGAATATGGGTCAGGGAGGGGAAAAGAGACCCAGTACTTC.

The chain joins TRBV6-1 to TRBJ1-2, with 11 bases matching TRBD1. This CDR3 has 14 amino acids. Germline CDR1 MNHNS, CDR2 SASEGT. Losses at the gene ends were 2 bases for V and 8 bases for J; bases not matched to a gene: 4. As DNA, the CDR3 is TGTGCCAGCAGTGAAAGGACAGGGGGCGTGGGCTACACCTTC. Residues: CASSERTGGVGYTF.

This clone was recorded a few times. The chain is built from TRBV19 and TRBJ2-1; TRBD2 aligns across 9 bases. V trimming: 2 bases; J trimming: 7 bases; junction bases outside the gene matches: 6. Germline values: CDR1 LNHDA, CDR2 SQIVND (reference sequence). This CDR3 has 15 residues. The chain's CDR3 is CASSIRAGGLNEQFF. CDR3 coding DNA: TGTGCCAGTAGTATACGGGCGGGAGGGTTGAATGAGCAGTTCTTC.

CDR3 coding DNA: TGTGCCATCAGTGAGGCAGGGGCTGAAGCTTTCTTT. Encoded protein: CAISEAGAEAFF. V gene TRBV10-3 combines with J gene TRBJ1-1; a possible D gene is TRBD1 (6 bases). V shed 2 bases and J shed 6 bases, with 7 bases lying between them. This CDR3 spans 12 amino acids. The germline CDR1 and CDR2 sequences are ENHRY and SYGVKD.

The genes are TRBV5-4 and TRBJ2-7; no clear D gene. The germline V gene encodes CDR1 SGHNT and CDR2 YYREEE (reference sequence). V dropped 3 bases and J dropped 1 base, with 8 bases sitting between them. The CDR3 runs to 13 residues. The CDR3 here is CASSSQQSYEQYV. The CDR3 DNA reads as TGTGCCAGCAGCTCGCAACAGTCCTACGAGCAGTACGTC.

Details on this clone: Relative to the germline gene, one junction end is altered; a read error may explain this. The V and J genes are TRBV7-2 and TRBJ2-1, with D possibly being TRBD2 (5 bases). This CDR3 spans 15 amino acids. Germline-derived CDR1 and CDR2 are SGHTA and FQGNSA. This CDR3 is CASSLAYGSYNEQFF. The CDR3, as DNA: TGTGCCAGCAGCCTAGCTTACGGGTCCTACAATGAGCAGTTCTTC. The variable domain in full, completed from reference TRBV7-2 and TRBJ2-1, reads GAGVSQSPSNKVTEKGKDVELRCDPISGHTALYWYRQSLGQGLEFLIYFQGNSAPDKSGLPSDRFSAERTGGSVSTLTIQRTQQEDSAVYLCASSLAYGSYNEQFFGPGTRLTVL.

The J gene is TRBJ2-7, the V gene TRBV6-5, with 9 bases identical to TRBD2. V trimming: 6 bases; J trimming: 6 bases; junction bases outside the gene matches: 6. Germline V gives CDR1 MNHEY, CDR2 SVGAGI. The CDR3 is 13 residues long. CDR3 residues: CASRGSGGFEQYV. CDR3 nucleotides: TGTGCCAGCAGGGGCAGCGGGGGGTTCGAGCAGTACGTC.

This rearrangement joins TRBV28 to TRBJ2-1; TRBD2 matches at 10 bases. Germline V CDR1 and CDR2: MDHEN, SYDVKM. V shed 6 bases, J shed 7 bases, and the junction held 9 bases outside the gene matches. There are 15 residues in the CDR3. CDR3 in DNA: TGTGCCAGCAGACCTCAAGCGGGAGGGCTTAATGAGCAGTTCTTC. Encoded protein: CASRPQAGGLNEQFF.

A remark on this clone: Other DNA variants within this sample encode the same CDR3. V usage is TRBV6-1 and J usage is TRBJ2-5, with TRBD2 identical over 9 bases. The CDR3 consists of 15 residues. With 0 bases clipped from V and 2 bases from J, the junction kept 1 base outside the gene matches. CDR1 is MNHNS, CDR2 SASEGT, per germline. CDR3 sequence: CASSEAAGGQETQYF. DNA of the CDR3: TGTGCCAGCAGTGAAGCGGCGGGGGGGCAAGAGACCCAGTACTTC.

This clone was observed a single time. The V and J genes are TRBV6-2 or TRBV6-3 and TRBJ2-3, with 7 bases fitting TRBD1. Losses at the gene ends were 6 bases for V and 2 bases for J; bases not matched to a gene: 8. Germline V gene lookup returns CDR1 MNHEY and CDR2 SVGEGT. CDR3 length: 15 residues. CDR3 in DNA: TGTGCCAGCAGCGCCACAGGGGAACTCACAGATACGCAGTATTTT. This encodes CASSATGELTDTQYF.

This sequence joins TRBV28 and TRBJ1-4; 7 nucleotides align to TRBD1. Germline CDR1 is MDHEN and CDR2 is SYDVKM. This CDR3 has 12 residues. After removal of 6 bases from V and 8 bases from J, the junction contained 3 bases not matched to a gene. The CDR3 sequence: CASRTGMEKLFF. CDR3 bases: TGTGCCAGCAGGACAGGGATGGAAAAACTGTTTTTT.

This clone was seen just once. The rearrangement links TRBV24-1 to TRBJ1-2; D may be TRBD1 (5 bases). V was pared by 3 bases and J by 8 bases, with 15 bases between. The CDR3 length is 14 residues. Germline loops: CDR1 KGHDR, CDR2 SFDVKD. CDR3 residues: CATSDTTRVWGYTF. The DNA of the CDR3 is TGTGCCACCAGTGATACAACCAGGGTGTGGGGCTACACCTTC.

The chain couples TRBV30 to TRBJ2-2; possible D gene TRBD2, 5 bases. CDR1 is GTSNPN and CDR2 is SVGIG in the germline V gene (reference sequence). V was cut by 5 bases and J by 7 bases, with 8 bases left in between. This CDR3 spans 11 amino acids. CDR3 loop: CAWARDGELFF. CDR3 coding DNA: TGTGCCTGGGCGAGGGACGGGGAGCTGTTTTTT.

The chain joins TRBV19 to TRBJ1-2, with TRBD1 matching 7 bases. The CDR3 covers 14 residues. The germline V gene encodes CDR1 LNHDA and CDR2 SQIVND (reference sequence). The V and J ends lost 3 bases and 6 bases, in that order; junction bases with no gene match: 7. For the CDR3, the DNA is TGTGCCAGTAGTATCTTAAGGGGGCAGGATGGCTACACCTTC. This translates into CASSILRGQDGYTF.

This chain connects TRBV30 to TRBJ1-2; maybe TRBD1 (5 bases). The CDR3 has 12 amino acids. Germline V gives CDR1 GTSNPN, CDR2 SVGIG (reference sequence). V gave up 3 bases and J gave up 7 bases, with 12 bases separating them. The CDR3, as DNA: TGTGCCTGGAGCCAGGGATCCTCTGGCTACACCTTC. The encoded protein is CAWSQGSSGYTF. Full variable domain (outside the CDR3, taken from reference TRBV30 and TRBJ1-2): SQTIHQWPATLVQPVGSPLSLECTVEGTSNPNLYWYRQAAGRGLQLLFYSVGIGQISSEVPQNLSASRPQDRQFILSSKKLLLSDSGFYLCAWSQGSSGYTFGSGTRLTVV.

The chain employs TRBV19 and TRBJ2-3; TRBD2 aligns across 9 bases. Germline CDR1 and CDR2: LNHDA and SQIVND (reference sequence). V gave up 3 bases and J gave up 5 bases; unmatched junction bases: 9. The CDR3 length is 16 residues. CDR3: CASSIGGGGNLDTQYF. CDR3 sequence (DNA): TGTGCCAGTAGTATCGGCGGGGGGGGCAACTTAGATACGCAGTATTTT. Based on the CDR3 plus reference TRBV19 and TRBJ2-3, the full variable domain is DGGITQSPKYLFRKEGQNVTLSCEQNLNHDAMYWYRQDPGQGLRLIYYSQIVNDFQKGDIAEGYSVSREKKESFPLTVTSAQKNPTAFYLCASSIGGGGNLDTQYFGPGTRLTVL.